This T cell receptor beta chain was sequenced during a study of response to subunit inactivated influenza vaccine. Points from the study as a whole: With each seasonal influenza vaccination, the authors suggested, few new T cells are recruited.

TCRdb ran MiXCR on the RT-PCR reads and lists one entry per CDR3 protein. Found here are roughly 650,000 distinct CDR3 sequences, 15% to 17% of them singletons; the top ten hold around a tenth. By its share, this clonotype is medium-sized. Its matching antigen is unknown. Germline CDR1 and CDR2: SGHAT and FQNNGV. The CDR3 has 14 amino acids. V shed 0 bases and J shed 4 bases, with 9 bases lying between them. This TCR came from a man aged 50-60 years who received an inactivated influenza vaccine. The chain carries TRBV11-2 and TRBJ1-1, with D tentatively TRBD1 (5 bases). This material consisted of PBMCs from blood, taken 11 to 12 days after vaccination. The CDR3 coding sequence is TGTGCCAGCAGCTTAGAAGGGGTAGGCACTGAAGCTTTCTTT. Its protein product is CASSLEGVGTEAFF.